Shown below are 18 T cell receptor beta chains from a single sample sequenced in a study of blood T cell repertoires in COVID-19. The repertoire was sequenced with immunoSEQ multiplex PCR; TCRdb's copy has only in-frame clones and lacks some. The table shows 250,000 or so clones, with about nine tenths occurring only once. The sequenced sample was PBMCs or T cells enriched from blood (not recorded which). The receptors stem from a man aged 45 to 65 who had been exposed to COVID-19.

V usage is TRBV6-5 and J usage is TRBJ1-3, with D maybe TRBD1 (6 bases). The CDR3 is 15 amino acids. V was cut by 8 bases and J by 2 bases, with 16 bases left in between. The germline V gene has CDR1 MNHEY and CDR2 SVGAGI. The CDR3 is CASAGAGRTGNTIYF. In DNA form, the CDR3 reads TGTGCCAGCGCAGGGGCAGGCCGCACTGGAAACACCATATATTTT.

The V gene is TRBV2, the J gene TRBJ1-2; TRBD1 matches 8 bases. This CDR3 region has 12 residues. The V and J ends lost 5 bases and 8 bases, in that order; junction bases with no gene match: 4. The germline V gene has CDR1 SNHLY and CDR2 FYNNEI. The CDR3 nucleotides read TGTGCCAGCAGTCAGGGGGCGTACGGCTACACCTTC. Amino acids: CASSQGAYGYTF.

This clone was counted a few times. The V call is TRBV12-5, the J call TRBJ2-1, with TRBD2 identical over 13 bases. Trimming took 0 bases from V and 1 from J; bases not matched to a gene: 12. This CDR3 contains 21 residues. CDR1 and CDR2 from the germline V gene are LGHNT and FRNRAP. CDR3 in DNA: TGTGCTAGTGGTTTGGTAATTATCGGACTAGCGGGAGTAGGGTCCTACAATGAGCAGTTCTTC. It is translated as CASGLVIIGLAGVGSYNEQFF.

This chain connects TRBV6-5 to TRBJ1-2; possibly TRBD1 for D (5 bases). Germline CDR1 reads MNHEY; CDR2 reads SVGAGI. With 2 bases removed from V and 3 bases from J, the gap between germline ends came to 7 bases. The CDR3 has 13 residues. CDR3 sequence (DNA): TGTGCCAGCAGTTACAGGGGTTACTATGGCTACACCTTC. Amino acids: CASSYRGYYGYTF.

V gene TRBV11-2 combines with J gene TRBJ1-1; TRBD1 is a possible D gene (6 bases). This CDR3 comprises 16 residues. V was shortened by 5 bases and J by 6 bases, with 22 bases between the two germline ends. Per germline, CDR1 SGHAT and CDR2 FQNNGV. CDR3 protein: CASSLGTLRRGAEAFF. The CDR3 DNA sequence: TGTGCCAGCAGCCTCGGGACACTCAGAAGAGGGGCTGAAGCTTTCTTT.

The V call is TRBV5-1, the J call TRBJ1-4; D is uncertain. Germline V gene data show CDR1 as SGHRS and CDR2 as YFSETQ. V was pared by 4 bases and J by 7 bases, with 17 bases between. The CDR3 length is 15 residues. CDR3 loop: CASSIHPGRGEKLFF. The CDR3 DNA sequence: TGCGCCAGCAGCATCCACCCCGGTCGTGGTGAAAAACTGTTTTTT.

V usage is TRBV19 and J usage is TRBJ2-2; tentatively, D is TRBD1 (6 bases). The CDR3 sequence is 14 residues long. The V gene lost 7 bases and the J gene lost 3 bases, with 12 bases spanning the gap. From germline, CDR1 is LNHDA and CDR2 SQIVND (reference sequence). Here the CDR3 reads CASTPGQYTGELFF. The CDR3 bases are TGTGCCAGTACCCCAGGACAGTACACCGGGGAGCTGTTTTTT. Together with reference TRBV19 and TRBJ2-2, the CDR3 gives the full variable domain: DGGITQSPKYLFRKEGQNVTLSCEQNLNHDAMYWYRQDPGQGLRLIYYSQIVNDFQKGDIAEGYSVSREKKESFPLTVTSAQKNPTAFYLCASTPGQYTGELFFGEGSRLTVL.

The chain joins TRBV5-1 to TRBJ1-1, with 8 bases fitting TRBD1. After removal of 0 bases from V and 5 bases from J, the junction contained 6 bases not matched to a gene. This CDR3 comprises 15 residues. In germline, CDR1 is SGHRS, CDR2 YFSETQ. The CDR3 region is CASSLDPRGRTEAFF. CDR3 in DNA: TGCGCCAGCAGCTTGGATCCCAGGGGGCGGACTGAAGCTTTCTTT.

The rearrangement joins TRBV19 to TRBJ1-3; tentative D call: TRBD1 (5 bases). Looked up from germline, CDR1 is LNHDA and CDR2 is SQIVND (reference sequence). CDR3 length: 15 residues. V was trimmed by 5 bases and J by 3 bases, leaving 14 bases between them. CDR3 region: CASSPDRIIGNTIYF. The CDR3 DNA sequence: TGTGCCAGTAGTCCCGACAGAATAATTGGAAACACCATATATTTT. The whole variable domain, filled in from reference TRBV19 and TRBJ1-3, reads DGGITQSPKYLFRKEGQNVTLSCEQNLNHDAMYWYRQDPGQGLRLIYYSQIVNDFQKGDIAEGYSVSREKKESFPLTVTSAQKNPTAFYLCASSPDRIIGNTIYFGEGSWLTVV.

The CDR3 is CASSERGYSGANVLTF. The DNA of the CDR3 is TGCGCCAGCAGTGAACGGGGTTACTCTGGGGCCAACGTCCTGACTTTC. The chain has TRBV10-2 and TRBJ2-6; TRBD2 is a possible D gene (5 bases). CDR1 is WSHSY, CDR2 SAAADI, per germline. Trimming took off 3 bases at V and 0 bases at J, with 9 bases between the two ends. This CDR3 spans 16 amino acids.

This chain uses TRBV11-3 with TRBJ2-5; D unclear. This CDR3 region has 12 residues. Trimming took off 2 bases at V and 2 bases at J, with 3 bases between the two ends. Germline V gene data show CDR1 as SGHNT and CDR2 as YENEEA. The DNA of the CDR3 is TGTGCCAGCAGCTTACTACAAGAGACCCAGTACTTC. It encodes CASSLLQETQYF. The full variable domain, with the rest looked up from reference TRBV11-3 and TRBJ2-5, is EAGVVQSPRYKIIEKKQPVAFWCNPISGHNTLYWYLQNLGQGPELLIRYENEEAVDDSQLPKDRFSAERLKGVDSTLKIQPAELGDSAVYLCASSLLQETQYFGPGTRLLVL.

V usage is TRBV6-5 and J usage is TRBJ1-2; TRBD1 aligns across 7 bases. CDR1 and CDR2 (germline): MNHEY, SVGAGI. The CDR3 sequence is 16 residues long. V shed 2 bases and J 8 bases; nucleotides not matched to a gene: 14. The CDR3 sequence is CASSYGIGTANGGYTF. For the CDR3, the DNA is TGTGCCAGCAGTTACGGTATAGGGACAGCTAATGGGGGCTACACCTTC.

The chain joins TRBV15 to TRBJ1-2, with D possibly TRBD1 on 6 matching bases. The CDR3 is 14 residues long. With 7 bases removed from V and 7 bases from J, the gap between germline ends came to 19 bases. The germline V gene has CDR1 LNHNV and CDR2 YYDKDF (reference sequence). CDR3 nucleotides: TGTGCCACCACCCCGGACAGTAGAGGAAGTGGCTACACCTTC. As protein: CATTPDSRGSGYTF. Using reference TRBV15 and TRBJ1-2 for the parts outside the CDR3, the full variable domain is DAMVIQNPRYQVTQFGKPVTLSCSQTLNHNVMYWYQQKSSQAPKLLFHYYDKDFNNEADTPDNFQSRRPNTSFCFLDIRSPGLGDTAMYLCATTPDSRGSGYTFGSGTRLTVV.

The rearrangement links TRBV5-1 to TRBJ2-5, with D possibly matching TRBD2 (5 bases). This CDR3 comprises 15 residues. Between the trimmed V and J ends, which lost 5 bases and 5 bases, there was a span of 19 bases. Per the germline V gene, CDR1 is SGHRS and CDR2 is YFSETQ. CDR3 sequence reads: CASSYSDTRVETQYF. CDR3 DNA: TGCGCCAGCAGTTACTCTGACACGAGGGTCGAGACCCAGTACTTC.

CDR3 region: CSPRQGPSDYGYTF. In DNA form, the CDR3 reads TGCAGCCCGAGACAGGGACCCAGTGACTATGGCTACACCTTC. The rearrangement joins TRBV29-1 to TRBJ1-2, with 7 bases that match TRBD1. Losses at the gene ends were 8 bases for V and 3 bases for J; bases not matched to a gene: 12. The germline V gene encodes CDR1 SQVTM and CDR2 ANQGSEA. The CDR3 is 14 amino acids.

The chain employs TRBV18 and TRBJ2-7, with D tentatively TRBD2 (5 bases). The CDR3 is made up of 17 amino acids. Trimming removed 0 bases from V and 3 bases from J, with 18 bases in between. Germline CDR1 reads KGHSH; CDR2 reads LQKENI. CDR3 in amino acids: CASSPPRGKLSSYEQYF. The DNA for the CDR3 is TGTGCCAGCTCACCACCGAGAGGGAAGTTATCTAGCTACGAGCAGTACTTC. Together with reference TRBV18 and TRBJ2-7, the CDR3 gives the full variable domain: NAGVMQNPRHLVRRRGQEARLRCSPMKGHSHVYWYRQLPEEGLKFMVYLQKENIIDESGMPKERFSAEFPKEGPSILRIQQVVRGDSAAYFCASSPPRGKLSSYEQYFGPGTRLTVT.

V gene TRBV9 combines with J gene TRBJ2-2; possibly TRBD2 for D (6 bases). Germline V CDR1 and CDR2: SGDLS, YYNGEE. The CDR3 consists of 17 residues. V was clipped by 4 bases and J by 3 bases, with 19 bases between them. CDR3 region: CASSPQGEARDTGELFF. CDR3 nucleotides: TGTGCCAGCAGCCCCCAAGGGGAGGCCAGGGACACCGGGGAGCTGTTTTTT.

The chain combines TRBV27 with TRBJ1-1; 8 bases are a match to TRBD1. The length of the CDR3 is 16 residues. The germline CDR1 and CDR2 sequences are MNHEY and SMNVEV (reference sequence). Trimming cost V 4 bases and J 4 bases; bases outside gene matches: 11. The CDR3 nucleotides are TGTGCCAGCAGTTCGACCGACAGGGGTCTGGGCACTGAAGCTTTCTTT. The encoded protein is CASSSTDRGLGTEAFF.